This TCR beta chain was documented in a study of blood T cells in healthy people across ages. A second PCR, run for roughly 7 to 11 cycles, used a sample-barcoded 5' primer plus a J-beta primer mix. TCRdb recomputed calls from the 5' RACE reads with MiXCR, one row per CDR3 protein. The repertoire holds 1.8 million or so distinct CDR3 sequences, with around 42% as singletons. Researchers collected about 9.1 milliliters of peripheral blood from every single donor. This CDR3 spans 15 amino acids. CDR1 and CDR2 from the germline V gene are MGHRA and YSYEKL. Trimming took 1 base from V and 2 from J, leaving 11 bases between them.

The TCR comes from a human donor in good health. The source material was blood. The chain is built from TRBV4-1 and TRBJ1-2; D call uncertain. CDR3: CASSQVWQINYGYTF. In nucleotides, the CDR3 is TGCGCCAGCAGCCAAGTATGGCAGATCAACTATGGCTACACCTTC.